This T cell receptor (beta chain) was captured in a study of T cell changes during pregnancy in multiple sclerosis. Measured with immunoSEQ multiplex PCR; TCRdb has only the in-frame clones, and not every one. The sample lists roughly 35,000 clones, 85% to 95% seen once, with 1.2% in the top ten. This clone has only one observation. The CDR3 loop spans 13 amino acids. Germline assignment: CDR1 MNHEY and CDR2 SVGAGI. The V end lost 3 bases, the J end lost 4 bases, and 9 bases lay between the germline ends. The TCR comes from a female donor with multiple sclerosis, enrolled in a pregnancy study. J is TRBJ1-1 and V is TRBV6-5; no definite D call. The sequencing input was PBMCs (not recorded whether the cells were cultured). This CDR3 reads CASSYGLVTEAFF. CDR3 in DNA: TGTGCCAGCAGTTATGGTCTGGTCACTGAAGCTTTCTTT.